This TCR beta chain originates from a study of blood T cell repertoires in COVID-19 (dated by TCRdb to the early 2020s). Describing the broader study: The collaborator samples originated in the United States, Italy and Spain and spanned the acute and convalescent phases of COVID-19. The material from the prospective study consisted of cDNA or gDNA derived from T cells, B-cell-depleted T cells, or PBMCs. The dataset comprised deeply sampled blood TCRbeta repertoires from subjects exposed to, actively infected with, or recovered from COVID-19. The repertoires were released in a freely available public database meant as a resource for research on the immune response to SARS-CoV-2. Samples came from the ongoing ImmuneRACE study (first 160 participants) plus 1,254 subjects from 6 global collaborators. A de-identified subject ID, COVID-19 status, age in years and sex were almost always included in the sample metadata. HLA class I and class II types, where available, came from metadata supplied by the sample provider rather than from assay-based typing. General findings and caveats noted by the study authors: Clinical and demographic metadata were provided uncurated, with the amount varying by source and participant.

TCRbeta CDR3 regions were amplified from genomic DNA by means of the immunoSEQ Assay, a bias-controlled multiplex PCR. The paper's data handling went like this. The number of nucleated cells in each sample was estimated by amplification of reference gene primers within the assay. To quantify the absolute abundance of each unique TCRbeta CDR3 rearrangement, sequence reads were collapsed and filtered. For each sample, productive Simpson clonality was calculated as the square root of Simpson's diversity index across productive rearrangements. What TCRdb holds here is the immuneACCESS table cut down to in-frame rearrangements. Part of the clones is not present; checked against another copy, under half of the missing clones reflect an unresolved V gene, and the others are unexplained. Clone size and the V and J calls come from that table; the DNA yielded D and trimming. The sample table records over 50,000 clones; around 82% of these occur just once. The ten top clones hold about a fifth of the sample.

This clone was seen once. Its antigen remains unidentified. There are no base qualities to consult, and no much larger clone falls within one base. The collaborating institutions used their own protocols to collect whole blood in K2EDTA tubes. Collaborator samples were shipped for TCRbeta analysis as frozen whole blood, isolated PBMCs, or DNA extracted from either sample type. Including the terminal cysteine and phenylalanine, the CDR3 comprises 17 residues. Of the read, only the CDR3 DNA is kept; its 51 bases are in frame from base 1. The V end gives up 4 bases and the J end 2 bases, leaving 11 bases in the junction not matched to a gene. The germline V gene gives CDR1 as SGHTA and CDR2 as FQGNSA.

The clonotype was recovered from a man of 80 years or more with active or convalescent COVID-19. This chain is built from TRBV7-2 and TRBJ2-7; 10 nucleotides in the junction match TRBD1. Material: peripheral blood. The CDR3 protein is CASSSIAGQGNPYEQYF. In nucleotides, the sequence is TGTGCCAGCAGCTCCATTGCGGGACAGGGGAACCCCTACGAGCAGTACTTC.